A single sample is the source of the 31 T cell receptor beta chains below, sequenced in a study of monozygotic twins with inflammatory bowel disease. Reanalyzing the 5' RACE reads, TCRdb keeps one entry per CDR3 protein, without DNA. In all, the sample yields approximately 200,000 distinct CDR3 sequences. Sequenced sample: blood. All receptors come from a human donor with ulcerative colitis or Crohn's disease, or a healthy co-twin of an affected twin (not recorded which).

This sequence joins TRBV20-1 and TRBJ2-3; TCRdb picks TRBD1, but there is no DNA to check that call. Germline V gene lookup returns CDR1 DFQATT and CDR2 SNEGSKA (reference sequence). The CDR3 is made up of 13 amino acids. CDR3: CSARRGDTDTQYF.

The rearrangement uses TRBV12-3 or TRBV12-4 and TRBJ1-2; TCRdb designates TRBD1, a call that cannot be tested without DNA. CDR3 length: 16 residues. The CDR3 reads CASSPHQGPWNYGYTF.

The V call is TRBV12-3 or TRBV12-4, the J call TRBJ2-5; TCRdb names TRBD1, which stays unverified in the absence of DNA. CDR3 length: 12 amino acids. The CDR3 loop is CASALGRETQYF.

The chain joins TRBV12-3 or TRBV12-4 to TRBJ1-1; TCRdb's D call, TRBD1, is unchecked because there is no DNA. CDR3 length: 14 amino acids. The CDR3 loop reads CASSWEGAITEAFF.

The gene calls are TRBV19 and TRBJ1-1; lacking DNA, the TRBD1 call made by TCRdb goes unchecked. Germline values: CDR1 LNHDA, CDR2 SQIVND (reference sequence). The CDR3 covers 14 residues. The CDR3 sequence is CASSMIQGWPEAFF. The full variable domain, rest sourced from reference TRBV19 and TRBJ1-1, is DGGITQSPKYLFRKEGQNVTLSCEQNLNHDAMYWYRQDPGQGLRLIYYSQIVNDFQKGDIAEGYSVSREKKESFPLTVTSAQKNPTAFYLCASSMIQGWPEAFFGQGTRLTVV.

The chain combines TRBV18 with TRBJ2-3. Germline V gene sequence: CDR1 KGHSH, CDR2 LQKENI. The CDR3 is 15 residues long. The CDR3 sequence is CASSPRGSAEDTQYF.

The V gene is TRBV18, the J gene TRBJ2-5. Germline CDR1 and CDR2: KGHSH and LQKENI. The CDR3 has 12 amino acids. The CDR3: CASSPEVETQYF. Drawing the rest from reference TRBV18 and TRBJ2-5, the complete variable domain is NAGVMQNPRHLVRRRGQEARLRCSPMKGHSHVYWYRQLPEEGLKFMVYLQKENIIDESGMPKERFSAEFPKEGPSILRIQQVVRGDSAAYFCASSPEVETQYFGPGTRLLVL.

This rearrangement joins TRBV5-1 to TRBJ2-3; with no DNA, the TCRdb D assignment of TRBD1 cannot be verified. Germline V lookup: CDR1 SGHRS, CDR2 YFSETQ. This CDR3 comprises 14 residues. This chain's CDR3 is CASSHPGASDTQYF.

The CDR3 region is CASSLIGPPNTGELFF. V is TRBV7-9 and J is TRBJ2-2. Germline V gene lookup returns CDR1 SEHNR and CDR2 FQNEAQ (reference sequence). The CDR3 sequence is 16 residues long. The full variable domain, its missing parts supplied by reference TRBV7-9 and TRBJ2-2, is DTGVSQNPRHKITKRGQNVTFRCDPISEHNRLYWYRQTLGQGPEFLTYFQNEAQLEKSRLLSDRFSAERPKGSFSTLEIQRTEQGDSAMYLCASSLIGPPNTGELFFGEGSRLTVL.

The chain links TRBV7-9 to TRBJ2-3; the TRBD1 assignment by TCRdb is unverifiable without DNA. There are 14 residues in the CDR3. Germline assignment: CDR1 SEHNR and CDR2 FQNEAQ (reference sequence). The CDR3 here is CASKTGPSTDTQYF.

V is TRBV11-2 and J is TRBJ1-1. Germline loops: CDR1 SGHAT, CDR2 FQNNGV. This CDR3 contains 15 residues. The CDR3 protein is CASSLVRTVGAEAFF.

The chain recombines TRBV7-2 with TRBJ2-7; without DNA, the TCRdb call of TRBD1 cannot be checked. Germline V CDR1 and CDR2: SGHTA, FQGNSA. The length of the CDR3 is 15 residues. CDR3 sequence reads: CASSPDRVISYEQYF.

The CDR3 loop is CASSQGSRGPLVAFF. The chain is built from TRBV3-1 and TRBJ1-1. Germline values: CDR1 LGHDT, CDR2 YNNKEL (reference sequence). CDR3 length: 15 residues.

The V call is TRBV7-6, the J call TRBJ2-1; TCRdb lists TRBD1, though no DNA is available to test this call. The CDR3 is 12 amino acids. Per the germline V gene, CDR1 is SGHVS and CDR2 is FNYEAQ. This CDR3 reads CASSQTENEQFF.

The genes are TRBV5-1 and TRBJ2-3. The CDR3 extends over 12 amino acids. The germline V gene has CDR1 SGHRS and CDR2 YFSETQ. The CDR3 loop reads CASSTQPDTQYF.

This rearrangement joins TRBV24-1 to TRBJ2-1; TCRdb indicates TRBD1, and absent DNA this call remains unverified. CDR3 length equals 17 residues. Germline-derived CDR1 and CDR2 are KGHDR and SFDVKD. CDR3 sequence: CATSPLRPGQGRNEQFF.

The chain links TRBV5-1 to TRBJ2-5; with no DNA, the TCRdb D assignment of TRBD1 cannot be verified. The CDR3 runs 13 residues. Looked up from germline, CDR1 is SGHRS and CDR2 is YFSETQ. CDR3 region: CASSVQGQETQYF.

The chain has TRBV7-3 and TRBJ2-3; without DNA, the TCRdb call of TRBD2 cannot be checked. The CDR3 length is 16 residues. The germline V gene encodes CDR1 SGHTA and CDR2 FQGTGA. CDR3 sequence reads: CASSLIGGGAGDTQYF.

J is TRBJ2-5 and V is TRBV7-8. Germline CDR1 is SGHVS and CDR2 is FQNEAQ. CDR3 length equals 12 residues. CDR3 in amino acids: CASARDQETQYF.

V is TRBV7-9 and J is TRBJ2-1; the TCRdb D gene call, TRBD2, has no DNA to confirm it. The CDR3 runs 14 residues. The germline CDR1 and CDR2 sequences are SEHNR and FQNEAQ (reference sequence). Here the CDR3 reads CASSPRGGRNEQFF.

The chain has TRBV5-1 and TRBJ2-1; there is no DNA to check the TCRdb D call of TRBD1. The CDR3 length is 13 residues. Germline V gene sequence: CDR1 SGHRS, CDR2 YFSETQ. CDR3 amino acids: CASSSRAGQGQFF.

The CDR3 reads CASSLESPTYEQYF. This rearrangement joins TRBV5-5 to TRBJ2-7. Germline V CDR1 and CDR2: SGHKS, YYEKEE (reference sequence). CDR3 length: 14 amino acids.

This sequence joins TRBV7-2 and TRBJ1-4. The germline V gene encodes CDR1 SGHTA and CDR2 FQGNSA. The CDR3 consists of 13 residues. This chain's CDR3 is CASSLVHGEKLFF. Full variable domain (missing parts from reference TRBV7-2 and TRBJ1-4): GAGVSQSPSNKVTEKGKDVELRCDPISGHTALYWYRQSLGQGLEFLIYFQGNSAPDKSGLPSDRFSAERTGGSVSTLTIQRTQQEDSAVYLCASSLVHGEKLFFGSGTQLSVL.

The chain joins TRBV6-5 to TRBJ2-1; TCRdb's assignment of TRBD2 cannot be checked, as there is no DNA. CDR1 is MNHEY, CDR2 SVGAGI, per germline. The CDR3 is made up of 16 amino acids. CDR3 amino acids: CASSYSGGGGYNEQFF.

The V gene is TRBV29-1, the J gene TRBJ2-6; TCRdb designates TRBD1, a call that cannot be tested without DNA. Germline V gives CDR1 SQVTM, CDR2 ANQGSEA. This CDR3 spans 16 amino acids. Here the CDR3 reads CSVARDINSGANVLTF.

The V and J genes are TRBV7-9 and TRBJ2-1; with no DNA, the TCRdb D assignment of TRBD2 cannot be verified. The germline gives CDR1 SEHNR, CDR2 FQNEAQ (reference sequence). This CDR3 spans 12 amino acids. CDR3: CASSLEGIKQFF.

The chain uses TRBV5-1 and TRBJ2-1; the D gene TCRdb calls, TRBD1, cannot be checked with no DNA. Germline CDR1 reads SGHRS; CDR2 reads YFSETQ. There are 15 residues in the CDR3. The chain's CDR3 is CASQLGDRSYNEQFF.

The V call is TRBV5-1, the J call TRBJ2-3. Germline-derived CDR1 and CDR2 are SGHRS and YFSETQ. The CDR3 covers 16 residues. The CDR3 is CASSWDPSRITDTQYF. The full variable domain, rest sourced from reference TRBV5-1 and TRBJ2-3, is KAGVTQTPRYLIKTRGQQVTLSCSPISGHRSVSWYQQTPGQGLQFLFEYFSETQRNKGNFPGRFSGRQFSNSRSEMNVSTLELGDSALYLCASSWDPSRITDTQYFGPGTRLTVL.

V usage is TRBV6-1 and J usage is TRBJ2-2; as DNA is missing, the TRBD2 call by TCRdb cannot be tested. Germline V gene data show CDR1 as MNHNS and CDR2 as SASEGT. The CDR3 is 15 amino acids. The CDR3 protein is CASSETSGGAGELFF.

The CDR3 loop is CASSHWGDRSYEQYF. The chain has TRBV3-1 and TRBJ2-7; TCRdb selects TRBD1, and the lack of DNA leaves this call unchecked. Germline values: CDR1 LGHDT, CDR2 YNNKEL (reference sequence). The CDR3 length is 15 residues.

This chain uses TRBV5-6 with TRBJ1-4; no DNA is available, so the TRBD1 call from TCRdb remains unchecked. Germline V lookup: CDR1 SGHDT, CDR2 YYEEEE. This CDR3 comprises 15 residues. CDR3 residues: CASSTWDTLGEKLFF.